The 12 T cell receptor beta chains below come from one sample, sequenced in a study of vaccination effects on CD4 cells after COVID-19. Profiling relied on immunoSEQ multiplex PCR, and the TCRdb table lists in-frame clones only, not all of them. Counted here are more than 40,000 clones, 55% to 75% occurring once; the ten biggest clones make up 26%. Sequencing in the ViraFEST assay came after antigen-specific CD4+ T cells had been expanded with viral peptide pools, which were used to stimulate PBMC. Culture proceeded for approximately 9 days, and CD4+ T cells were then isolated. Nucleocapsid antibody tests were negative, and the vaccine recipients had no prior SARS-CoV-2 infection. These TCRs' antigens remain unknown. The material sequenced was CD4+ T cells from PBMCs cultured with HCoV-OC43 spike peptides, taken before COVID-19 vaccination. Sample subset: HCoV-OC43 spike overlapping peptide pool stimulation. The receptors stem from a human donor who received a COVID-19 vaccine.

The rearrangement links TRBV5-1 to TRBJ1-2; D remains ambiguous. From germline, CDR1 is SGHRS and CDR2 YFSETQ. The V end lost 0 bases, the J end lost 0 bases, and 6 bases lay between the germline ends. This CDR3 is 14 amino acids long. CDR3 in amino acids: CASSLDGANYGYTF. The CDR3 DNA reads TGCGCCAGCAGCTTGGACGGAGCTAACTATGGCTACACCTTC. Full variable domain (missing parts from reference TRBV5-1 and TRBJ1-2): KAGVTQTPRYLIKTRGQQVTLSCSPISGHRSVSWYQQTPGQGLQFLFEYFSETQRNKGNFPGRFSGRQFSNSRSEMNVSTLELGDSALYLCASSLDGANYGYTFGSGTRLTVV.

This clone was picked up one time. The rearrangement joins TRBV6-2 or TRBV6-3 to TRBJ1-2, with 7 bases aligning to TRBD1. CDR3 length: 11 amino acids. Losses at the gene ends were 6 bases for V and 10 bases for J; bases not matched to a gene: 5. CDR1 MNHEY and CDR2 SVGEGT come from the germline V gene. The CDR3 loop is CASSQGQIYTF. Written as DNA, the CDR3 is TGTGCCAGCAGCCAGGGACAGATCTACACCTTC.

This sequence joins TRBV28 and TRBJ2-4; TRBD2 aligns across 8 bases. The length of the CDR3 is 17 residues. Unmatched junction bases numbered 13, after V lost 5 bases and J lost 4 bases. Germline V lookup: CDR1 MDHEN, CDR2 SYDVKM. CDR3 residues: CASSQPPGGREKNIQYF. The CDR3 DNA follows: TGTGCCAGCAGTCAACCCCCGGGGGGGAGGGAGAAAAACATTCAGTACTTC.

The chain links TRBV6-5 to TRBJ1-2; weak D call: TRBD1 (5 bases). Germline values: CDR1 MNHEY, CDR2 SVGAGI. V shed 2 bases and J shed 6 bases, with 16 bases lying between them. The CDR3 covers 15 residues. The CDR3 nucleotides read TGTGCCAGCAGTTACAGGGGTAATGAGGCGGATGGCTACACCTTC. Its protein is CASSYRGNEADGYTF.

The rearrangement joins TRBV19 to TRBJ2-6; no clear D gene. V was trimmed by 3 bases and J by 2 bases, leaving 17 bases between them. This CDR3 region has 18 residues. The germline gives CDR1 LNHDA, CDR2 SQIVND (reference sequence). The CDR3 reads CASSMEGPSNAGANVLTF. The CDR3 DNA is TGTGCCAGTAGTATGGAAGGACCTTCAAATGCTGGGGCCAACGTCCTGACTTTC.

This clone was seen a few times. This sequence joins TRBV27 and TRBJ2-7; no firm D call. Deletions cut 6 bases from V and 1 base from J, with 7 bases between. Germline-derived CDR1 and CDR2 are MNHEY and SMNVEV (reference sequence). This CDR3 is built from 12 residues. CDR3 amino acids: CASSRTSYEQYF. The CDR3 coding sequence is TGTGCCAGCAGCCGGACGTCCTACGAGCAGTACTTC.

The chain joins TRBV7-9 to TRBJ2-1, with 11 nucleotides matching TRBD2. Germline CDR1 and CDR2: SEHNR and FQNEAQ (reference sequence). The CDR3 totals 15 residues. The ends lost 3 bases at V and 9 bases at J; junction bases unmatched: 7. CDR3 nucleotides: TGTGCCAGCAGCTTCGGGGCTAGCGGGGGGACTGAGCAGTTCTTC. Amino acids: CASSFGASGGTEQFF.

The CDR3 here is CASSQAGTGIDQPQHF. For the CDR3, the DNA is TGCGCCAGCAGCCAAGCCGGGACAGGGATTGATCAGCCCCAGCATTTT. This sequence joins TRBV4-1 and TRBJ1-5, with 9 positions matching TRBD1. Unmatched junction bases numbered 6, after V lost 1 base and J lost 5 bases. CDR3 length: 16 residues. Germline V CDR1 and CDR2: MGHRA, YSYEKL.

The chain combines TRBV5-6 with TRBJ2-5, with a weak D call TRBD2 (6 bases). This CDR3 contains 15 residues. Trimming removed 5 bases at V and 4 bases at J, with 18 bases between. Germline lookup yields CDR1 SGHDT and CDR2 YYEEEE. The CDR3 nucleotides are TGTGCCAGCAGTCTCAGGCGACTGGGGGGAGAGACCCAGTACTTC. It translates to CASSLRRLGGETQYF.

The rearrangement uses TRBV2 and TRBJ2-7; D is undetermined. The V end was cut by 5 bases, the J end by 4 bases, with 9 bases between. This CDR3 has 12 amino acids. CDR1 is SNHLY, CDR2 FYNNEI, per germline. CDR3 nucleotides: TGTGCCAGCAGTCAGACCAAATACGAGCAGTACTTC. The encoded protein is CASSQTKYEQYF.

This clone was seen once. The V and J genes are TRBV5-1 and TRBJ2-1, with 9 bases that match TRBD2. The CDR3 consists of 15 residues. Germline values: CDR1 SGHRS, CDR2 YFSETQ. V gave up 0 bases and J gave up 10 bases; unmatched junction bases: 8. The CDR3 DNA sequence: TGCGCCAGCAGCTTGGGACTAGCGGACCTCTCGGAGCAGTTCTTC. Translating it yields CASSLGLADLSEQFF.

This chain uses TRBV3-1 (or the pseudogene TRBV3-2) with TRBJ1-2; D ambiguous. This CDR3 spans 12 amino acids. Trimming removed 0 bases from V and 6 bases from J, with 5 bases in between. The germline CDR1 and CDR2 sequences are LGHDT and YNNKEL (reference sequence). This CDR3 is CASSQERHGYTF. Written as DNA, the CDR3 is TGTGCCAGCAGCCAAGAGAGACATGGCTACACCTTC.